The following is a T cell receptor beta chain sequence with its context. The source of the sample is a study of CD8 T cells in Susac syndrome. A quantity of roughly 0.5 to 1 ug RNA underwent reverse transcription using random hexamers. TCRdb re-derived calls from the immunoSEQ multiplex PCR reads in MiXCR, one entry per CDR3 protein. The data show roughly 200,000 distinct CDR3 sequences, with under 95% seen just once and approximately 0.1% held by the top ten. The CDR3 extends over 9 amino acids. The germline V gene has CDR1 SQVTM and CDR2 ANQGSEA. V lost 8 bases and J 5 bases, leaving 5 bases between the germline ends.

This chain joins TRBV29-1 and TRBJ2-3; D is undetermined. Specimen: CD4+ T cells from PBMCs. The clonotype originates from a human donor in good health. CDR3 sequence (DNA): TGCAGCTCTGGAGATACGCAGTATTTT. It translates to CSSGDTQYF.